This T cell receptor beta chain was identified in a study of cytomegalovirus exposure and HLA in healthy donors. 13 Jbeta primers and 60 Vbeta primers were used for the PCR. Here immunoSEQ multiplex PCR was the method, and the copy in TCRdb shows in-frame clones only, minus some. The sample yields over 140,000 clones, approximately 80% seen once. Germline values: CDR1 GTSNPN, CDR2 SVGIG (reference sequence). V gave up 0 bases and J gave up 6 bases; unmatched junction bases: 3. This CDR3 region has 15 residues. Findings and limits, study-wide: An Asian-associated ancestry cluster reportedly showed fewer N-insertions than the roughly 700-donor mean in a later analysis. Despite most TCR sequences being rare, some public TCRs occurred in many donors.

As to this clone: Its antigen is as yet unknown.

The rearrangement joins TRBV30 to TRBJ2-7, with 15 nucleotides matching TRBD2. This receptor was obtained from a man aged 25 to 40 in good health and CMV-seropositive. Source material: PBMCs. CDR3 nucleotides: TGTGCCTGGAGTGTCGGACTAGCGGGGGGGCTCGAGCAGTACTTC. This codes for CAWSVGLAGGLEQYF.